This T cell receptor beta chain was captured by sequencing in a study of beta chain features in type 1 diabetes. Expressed TCRB transcripts were sequenced, since all the RNA that had been isolated was reverse transcribed. Libraries were prepared by immunoSEQ multiplex PCR; TCRdb keeps only in-frame clonotypes and omits some of them. The sample yields 120,000 to 150,000 clones, 9% to 10% seen once. Study-level points and caveats: Diminished insertions and augmented deletions at VDJ junctions characterized type 1 diabetes patients. A potential influence of HLA type upon TCRB rearrangement remained unresolved herein.

As regards this clone: Its antigen is not identified.

With 7 bases removed from V and 9 bases from J, the gap between germline ends came to 10 bases. This CDR3 contains 11 residues. Germline-derived CDR1 and CDR2 are MNHNY and SVGAGI (reference sequence). The receptor was isolated from a woman in her 40s in good health. What was sequenced was central memory CD4+ T cells from blood. The rearrangement uses TRBV6-6 and TRBJ2-1; D gene unclear. The CDR3 nucleotides are TGTGCCAGCAATCCGCCGGGTGAGCAGTTCTTC. It yields the protein CASNPPGEQFF.